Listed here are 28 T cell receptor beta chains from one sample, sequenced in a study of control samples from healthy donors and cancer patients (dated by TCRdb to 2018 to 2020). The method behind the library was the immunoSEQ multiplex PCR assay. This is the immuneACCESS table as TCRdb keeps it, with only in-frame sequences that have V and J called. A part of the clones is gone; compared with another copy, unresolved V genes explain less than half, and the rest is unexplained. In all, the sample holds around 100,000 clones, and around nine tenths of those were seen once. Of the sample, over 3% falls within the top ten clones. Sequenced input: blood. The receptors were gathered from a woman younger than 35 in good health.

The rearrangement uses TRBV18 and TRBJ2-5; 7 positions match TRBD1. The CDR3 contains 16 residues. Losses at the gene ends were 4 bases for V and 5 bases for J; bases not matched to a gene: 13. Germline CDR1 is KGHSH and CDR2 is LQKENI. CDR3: CASSRPYRGSEETQYF. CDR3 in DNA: TGTGCCAGCTCACGGCCCTACAGGGGCTCTGAGGAGACCCAGTACTTC. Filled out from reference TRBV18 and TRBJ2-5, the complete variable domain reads NAGVMQNPRHLVRRRGQEARLRCSPMKGHSHVYWYRQLPEEGLKFMVYLQKENIIDESGMPKERFSAEFPKEGPSILRIQQVVRGDSAAYFCASSRPYRGSEETQYFGPGTRLLVL.

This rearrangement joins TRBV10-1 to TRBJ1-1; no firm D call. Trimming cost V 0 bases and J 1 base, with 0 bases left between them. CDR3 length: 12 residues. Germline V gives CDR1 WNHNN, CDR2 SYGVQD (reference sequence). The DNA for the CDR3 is TGCGCCAGCAGTGAGTCGAACACTGAAGCTTTCTTT. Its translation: CASSESNTEAFF.

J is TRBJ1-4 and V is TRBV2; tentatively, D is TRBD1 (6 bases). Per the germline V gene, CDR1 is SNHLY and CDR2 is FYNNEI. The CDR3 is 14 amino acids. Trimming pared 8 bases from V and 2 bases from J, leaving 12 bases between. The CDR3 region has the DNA TGTGCCAGCGCAACAGGGAGCACTAATGAAAAACTGTTTTTT. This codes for CASATGSTNEKLFF.

CDR3 DNA: TGTGCCAGTAGTCCCTCAGGACAGGCTCCCTCTGGGGCCAACGTCCTGACTTTC. Its translation: CASSPSGQAPSGANVLTF. The gene calls are TRBV19 and TRBJ2-6, with 7 nucleotides matching TRBD1. V lost 5 bases to trimming and J lost 0 bases; unmatched junction nucleotides: 10. Germline assignment: CDR1 LNHDA and CDR2 SQIVND (reference sequence). CDR3 length: 18 amino acids.

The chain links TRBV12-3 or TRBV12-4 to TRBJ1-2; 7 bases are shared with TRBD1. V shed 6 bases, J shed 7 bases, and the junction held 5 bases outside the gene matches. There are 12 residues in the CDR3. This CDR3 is CASRRQGPGYTF. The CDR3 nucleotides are TGTGCCAGCAGACGACAGGGTCCTGGCTACACCTTC.

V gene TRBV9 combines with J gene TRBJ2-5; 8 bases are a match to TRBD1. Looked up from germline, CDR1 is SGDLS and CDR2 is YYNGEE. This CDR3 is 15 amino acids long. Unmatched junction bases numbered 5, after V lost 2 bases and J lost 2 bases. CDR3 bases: TGTGCCAGCAGCGTGGCCTGGACAGGGCAAGAGACCCAGTACTTC. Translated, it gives CASSVAWTGQETQYF.

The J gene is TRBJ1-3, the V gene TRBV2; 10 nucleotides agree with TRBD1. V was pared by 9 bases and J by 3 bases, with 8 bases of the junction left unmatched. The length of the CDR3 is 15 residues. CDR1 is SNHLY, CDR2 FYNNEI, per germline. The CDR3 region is CASYRDRGLGNTIYF. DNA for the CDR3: TGTGCCAGTTACCGGGACAGGGGTCTTGGAAACACCATATATTTT.

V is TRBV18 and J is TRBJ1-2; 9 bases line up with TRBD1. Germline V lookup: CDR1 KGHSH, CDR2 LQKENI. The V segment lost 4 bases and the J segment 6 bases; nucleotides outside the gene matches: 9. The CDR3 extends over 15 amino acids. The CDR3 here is CASSQDHGTGNGYTF. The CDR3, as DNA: TGTGCCAGCTCACAAGACCACGGGACAGGGAATGGCTACACCTTC.

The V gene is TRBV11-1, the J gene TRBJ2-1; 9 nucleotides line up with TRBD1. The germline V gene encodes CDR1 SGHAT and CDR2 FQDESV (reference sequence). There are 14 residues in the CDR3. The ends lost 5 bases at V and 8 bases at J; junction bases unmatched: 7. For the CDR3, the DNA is TGTGCCAGCAGCCCCCGGGACAGGGTCGATGAGCAGTTCTTC. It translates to CASSPRDRVDEQFF.

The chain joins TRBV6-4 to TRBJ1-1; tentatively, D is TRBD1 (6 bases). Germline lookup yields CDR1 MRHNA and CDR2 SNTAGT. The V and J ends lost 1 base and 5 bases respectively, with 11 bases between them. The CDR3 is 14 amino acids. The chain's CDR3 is CASSDLQRGTEAFF. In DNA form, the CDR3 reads TGTGCCAGCAGTGACTTGCAAAGGGGGACTGAAGCTTTCTTT.

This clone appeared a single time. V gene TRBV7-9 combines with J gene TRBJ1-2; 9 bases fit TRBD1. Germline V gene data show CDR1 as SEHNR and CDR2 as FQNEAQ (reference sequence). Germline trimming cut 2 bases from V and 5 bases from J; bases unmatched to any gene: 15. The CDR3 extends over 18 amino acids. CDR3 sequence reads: CASSLNDRDREFFYGYTF. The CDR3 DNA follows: TGTGCCAGCAGCTTAAATGACCGGGACAGGGAGTTTTTTTATGGCTACACCTTC.

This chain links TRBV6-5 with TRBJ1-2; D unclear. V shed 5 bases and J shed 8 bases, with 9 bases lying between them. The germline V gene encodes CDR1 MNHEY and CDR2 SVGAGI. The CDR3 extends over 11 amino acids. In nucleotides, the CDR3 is TGTGCCAGCAGTACGGGCTTCGGCTACACCTTC. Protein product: CASSTGFGYTF.

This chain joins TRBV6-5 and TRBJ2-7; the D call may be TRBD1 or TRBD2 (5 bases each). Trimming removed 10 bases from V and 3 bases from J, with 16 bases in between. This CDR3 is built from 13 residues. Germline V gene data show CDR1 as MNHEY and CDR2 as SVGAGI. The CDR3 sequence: CAMGKGRIYEQYF. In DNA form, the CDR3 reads TGTGCCATGGGGAAGGGACGGATCTACGAGCAGTACTTC.

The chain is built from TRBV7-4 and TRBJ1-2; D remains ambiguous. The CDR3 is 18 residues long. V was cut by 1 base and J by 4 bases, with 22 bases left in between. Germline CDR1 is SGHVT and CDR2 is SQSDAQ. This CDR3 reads CASSLDIPPGLRAYGYTF. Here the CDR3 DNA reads TGTGCCAGCAGCTTAGACATCCCCCCTGGGCTGAGGGCCTATGGCTACACCTTC.

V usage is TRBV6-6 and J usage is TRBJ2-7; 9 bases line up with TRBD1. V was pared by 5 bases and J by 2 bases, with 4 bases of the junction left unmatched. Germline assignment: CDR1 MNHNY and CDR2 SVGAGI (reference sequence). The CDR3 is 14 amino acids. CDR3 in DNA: TGTGCCAGCAGTACCGGGACAGGGACCTACGAGCAGTACTTC. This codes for CASSTGTGTYEQYF.

The CDR3: CASSLTGGKTGELFF. The CDR3 nucleotides are TGTGCCAGCAGCTTAACCGGGGGGAAGACCGGGGAGCTGTTTTTT. The chain uses TRBV7-3 and TRBJ2-2; TRBD2 agrees at 7 bases. After removal of 0 bases from V and 5 bases from J, the junction contained 3 bases not matched to a gene. Looked up from germline, CDR1 is SGHTA and CDR2 is FQGTGA. The length of the CDR3 is 15 residues.

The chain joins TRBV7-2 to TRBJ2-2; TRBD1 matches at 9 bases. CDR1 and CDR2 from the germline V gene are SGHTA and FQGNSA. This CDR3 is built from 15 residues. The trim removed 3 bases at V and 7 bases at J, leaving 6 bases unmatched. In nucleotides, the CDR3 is TGTGCCAGCAGCTTCCGGGACAGGGATGTCGGGGAGCTGTTTTTT. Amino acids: CASSFRDRDVGELFF.

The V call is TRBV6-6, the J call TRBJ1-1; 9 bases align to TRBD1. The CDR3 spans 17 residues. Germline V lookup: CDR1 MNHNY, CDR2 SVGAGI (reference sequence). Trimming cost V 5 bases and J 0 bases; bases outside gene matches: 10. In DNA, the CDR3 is TGTGCCAGCAGTCCTACAGGGGGCGCAGGAATGAACACTGAAGCTTTCTTT. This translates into CASSPTGGAGMNTEAFF.

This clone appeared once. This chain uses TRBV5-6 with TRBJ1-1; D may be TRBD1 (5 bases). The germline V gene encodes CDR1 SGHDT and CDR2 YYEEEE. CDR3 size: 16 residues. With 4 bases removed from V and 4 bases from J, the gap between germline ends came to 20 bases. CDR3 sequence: CASSIYSFPGRTEAFF. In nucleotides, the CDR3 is TGTGCCAGCAGCATTTACAGCTTCCCGGGGCGCACTGAAGCTTTCTTT.

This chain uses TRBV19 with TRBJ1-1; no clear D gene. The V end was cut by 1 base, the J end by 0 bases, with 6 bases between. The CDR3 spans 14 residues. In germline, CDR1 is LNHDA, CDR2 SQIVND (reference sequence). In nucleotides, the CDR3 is TGTGCCAGTAGTATAGGGAGTTTGAACACTGAAGCTTTCTTT. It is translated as CASSIGSLNTEAFF.

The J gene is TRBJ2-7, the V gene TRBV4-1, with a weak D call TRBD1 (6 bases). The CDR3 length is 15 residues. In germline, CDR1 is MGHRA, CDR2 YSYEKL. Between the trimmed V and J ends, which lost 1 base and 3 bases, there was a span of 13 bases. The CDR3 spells CASSQVSGVLYEQYF. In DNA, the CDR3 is TGCGCCAGCAGCCAAGTATCAGGGGTCCTCTACGAGCAGTACTTC.

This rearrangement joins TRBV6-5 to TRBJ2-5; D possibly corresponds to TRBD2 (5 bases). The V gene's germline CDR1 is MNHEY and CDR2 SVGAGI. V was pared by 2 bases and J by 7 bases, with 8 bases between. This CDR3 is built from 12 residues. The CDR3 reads CASSYPRGTQYF. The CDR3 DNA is TGTGCCAGCAGTTACCCCCGGGGGACCCAGTACTTC.

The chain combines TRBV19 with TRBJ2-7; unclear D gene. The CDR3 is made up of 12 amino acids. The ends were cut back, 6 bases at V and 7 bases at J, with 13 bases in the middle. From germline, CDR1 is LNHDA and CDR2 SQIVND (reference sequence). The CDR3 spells CASRVESWEQYF. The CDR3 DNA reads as TGTGCCAGTAGGGTCGAGAGCTGGGAGCAGTACTTC.

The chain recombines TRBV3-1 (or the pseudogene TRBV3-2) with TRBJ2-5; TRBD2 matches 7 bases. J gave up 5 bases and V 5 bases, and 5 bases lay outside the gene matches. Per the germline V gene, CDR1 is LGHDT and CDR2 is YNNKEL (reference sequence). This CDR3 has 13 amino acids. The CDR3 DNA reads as TGTGCCAGCAGCGCCGGACTAGAGGAGACCCAGTACTTC. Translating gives CASSAGLEETQYF.

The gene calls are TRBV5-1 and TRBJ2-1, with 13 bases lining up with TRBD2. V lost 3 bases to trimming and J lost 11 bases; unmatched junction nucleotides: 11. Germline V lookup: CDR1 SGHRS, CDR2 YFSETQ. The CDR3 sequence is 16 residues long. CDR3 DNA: TGCGCCAGCAGCTCCTCCCCGGGACTAGCGGGGAATCAGCAGTTCTTC. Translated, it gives CASSSSPGLAGNQQFF.

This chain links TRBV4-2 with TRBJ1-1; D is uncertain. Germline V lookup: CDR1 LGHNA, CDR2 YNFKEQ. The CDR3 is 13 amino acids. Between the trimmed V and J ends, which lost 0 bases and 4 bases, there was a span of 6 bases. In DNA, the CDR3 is TGTGCCAGCAGCCAAGAAGCCAGCACTGAAGCTTTCTTT. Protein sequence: CASSQEASTEAFF.

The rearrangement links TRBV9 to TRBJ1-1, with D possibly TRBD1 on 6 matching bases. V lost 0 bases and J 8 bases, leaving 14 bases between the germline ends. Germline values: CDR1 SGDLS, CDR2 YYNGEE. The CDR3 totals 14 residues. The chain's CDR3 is CASSVGRGPWEAFF. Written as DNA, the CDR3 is TGTGCCAGCAGCGTAGGACGGGGGCCGTGGGAAGCTTTCTTT. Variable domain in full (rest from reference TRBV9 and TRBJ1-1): DSGVTQTPKHLITATGQRVTLRCSPRSGDLSVYWYQQSLDQGLQFLIQYYNGEERAKGNILERFSAQQFPDLHSELNLSSLELGDSALYFCASSVGRGPWEAFFGQGTRLTVV.

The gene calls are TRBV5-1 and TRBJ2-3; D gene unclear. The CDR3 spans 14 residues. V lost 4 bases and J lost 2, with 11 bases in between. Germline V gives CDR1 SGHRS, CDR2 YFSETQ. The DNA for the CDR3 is TGCGCCAGCAGCAAACACACAGACACAGATACGCAGTATTTT. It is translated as CASSKHTDTDTQYF.